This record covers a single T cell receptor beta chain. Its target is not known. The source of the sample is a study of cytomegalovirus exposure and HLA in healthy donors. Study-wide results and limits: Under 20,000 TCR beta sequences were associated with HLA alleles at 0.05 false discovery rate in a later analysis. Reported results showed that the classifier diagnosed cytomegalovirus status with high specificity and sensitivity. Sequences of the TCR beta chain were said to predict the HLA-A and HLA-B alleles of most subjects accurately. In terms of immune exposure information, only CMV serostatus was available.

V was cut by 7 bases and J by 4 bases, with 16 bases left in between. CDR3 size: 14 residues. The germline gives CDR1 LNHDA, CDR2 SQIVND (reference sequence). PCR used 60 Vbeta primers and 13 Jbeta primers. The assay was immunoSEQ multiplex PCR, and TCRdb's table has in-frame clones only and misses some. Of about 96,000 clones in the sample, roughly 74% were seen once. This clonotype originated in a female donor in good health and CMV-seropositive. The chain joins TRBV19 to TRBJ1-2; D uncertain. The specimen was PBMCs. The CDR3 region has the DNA TGTGCCAGTAATAGACGGGAGCGCGGCTATGGCTACACCTTC. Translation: CASNRRERGYGYTF.